This T cell receptor (beta chain) was identified during a study of blood T cell repertoires in COVID-19. Study-wide background: The United States, Italy and Spain provided the acute and convalescent COVID-19 samples. In each case, the material was cDNA or gDNA derived from T cells, B-cell-depleted T cells, or PBMCs.

V was cut by 4 bases and J by 5 bases, with 7 bases left in between. Germline V CDR1 and CDR2: LGHNA, YSLEER. The CDR3 has 12 residues. Assay used: immunoSEQ multiplex PCR; TCRdb lists only in-frame clones, some missing. The repertoire holds over 250,000 clones, with around nine tenths as singletons. Material for sequencing was PBMCs or T cells enriched from blood (not recorded which). The receptor was isolated from a young woman who had recovered from COVID-19. This rearrangement joins TRBV4-3 to TRBJ2-3; the D is unclear. The CDR3 DNA follows: TGCGCCAGCAGCCTCTGGAGAGATACGCAGTATTTT. It specifies CASSLWRDTQYF.